The 26 T cell receptor beta chains in this list originate from one sample, sequenced in a study of T-cell memory formation after mild COVID-19. TCRdb independently ran MiXCR on the 5' RACE reads; one entry per CDR3 protein. The sample comprises fewer than 700,000 distinct CDR3 sequences, roughly 18% of which are singletons, and 12% rests with the top ten. Input material: PBMCs or a T cell subset sorted from them (not recorded which). These receptors all stem from an adult woman who had mild COVID-19 (a few samples of this study predate the infection). Cell type and time point are not known.

This clonotype was detected only a few times. This chain uses TRBV7-9 with TRBJ2-1, with TRBD1 matching 8 bases. This CDR3 comprises 14 residues. V lost 7 bases, J lost 7 bases, and 9 bases stayed unmatched. Germline-derived CDR1 and CDR2 are SEHNR and FQNEAQ (reference sequence). The CDR3 sequence: CASNERTGLNEQFF. The CDR3 coding sequence is TGTGCCAGCAACGAACGGACAGGGTTAAATGAGCAGTTCTTC.

At least ten counts were recorded for this clonotype. The chain couples TRBV7-6 to TRBJ2-5; TRBD1 matches at 12 bases. With 6 bases clipped from V and 3 bases from J, the junction kept 14 bases outside the gene matches. The CDR3 has 18 amino acids. Germline-derived CDR1 and CDR2 are SGHVS and FNYEAQ. CDR3 nucleotide sequence: TGTGCCAGCAGTTACCGGGACAGGGGGCTAAATCCAAAAGAGACCCAGTACTTC. It specifies CASSYRDRGLNPKETQYF.

The chain joins TRBV6-4 to TRBJ1-2, with D maybe TRBD1 (6 bases). The ends were cut back, 3 bases at V and 6 bases at J, with 8 bases in the middle. This CDR3 spans 12 amino acids. Germline-derived CDR1 and CDR2 are MRHNA and SNTAGT. The CDR3, as DNA: TGTGCCAGCAGTGAACAGGGCAATGGCTACACCTTC. The encoded protein is CASSEQGNGYTF.

This clonotype showed up just a few times. J is TRBJ1-1 and V is TRBV7-9; weak D call: TRBD1 (5 bases). V lost 4 bases and J lost 1, with 25 bases in between. Germline V gives CDR1 SEHNR, CDR2 FQNEAQ (reference sequence). The length of the CDR3 is 19 residues. DNA of the CDR3: TGTGCCAGCAGCTCAACCGTGGGGGGGATCGAACTGGGGAACACTGAAGCTTTCTTT. Translated: CASSSTVGGIELGNTEAFF.

This clonotype came up a few times. V and J are TRBV12-3 or TRBV12-4 and TRBJ2-1, with D perhaps matching TRBD1 or TRBD2 (5 bases each). Deletions cut 0 bases from V and 0 bases from J, with 12 bases between. This CDR3 comprises 17 residues. The CDR3 here is CASSLAGAQGSYNEQFF. The CDR3 nucleotides are TGTGCCAGCAGTTTAGCCGGGGCTCAGGGCTCCTACAATGAGCAGTTCTTC.

There are a few counts of this clonotype. CDR3: CASSERLAGGTDTQYF. The CDR3 DNA reads TGTGCCAGCAGTGAAAGGCTAGCGGGAGGCACAGATACGCAGTATTTT. The V call is TRBV2, the J call TRBJ2-3; 10 bases line up with TRBD2. The CDR3 contains 16 residues. The germline CDR1 and CDR2 sequences are SNHLY and FYNNEI. J lost 1 base, V lost 2 bases, and 3 bases had no gene match.

The rearrangement links TRBV6-4 to TRBJ2-3, with no clear D. The V end lost 8 bases, the J end lost 0 bases, and 21 bases lay between the germline ends. The length of the CDR3 is 17 residues. The germline V gene has CDR1 MRHNA and CDR2 SNTAGT. The CDR3 DNA follows: TGTGCCAGCGTACGAGAACAGAGTGCCTATAGCACAGATACGCAGTATTTT. This translates into CASVREQSAYSTDTQYF.

V and J are TRBV2 and TRBJ2-3, with D unclear. Germline CDR1 SNHLY, CDR2 FYNNEI. V was shortened by 8 bases and J by 1 base, with 13 bases between the two germline ends. The CDR3 contains 14 residues. The CDR3 is CASSGPRGTDTQYF. DNA for the CDR3: TGTGCCAGCTCCGGCCCTAGGGGCACAGATACGCAGTATTTT.

This clonotype has more than one count but fewer than ten. The rearrangement links TRBV18 to TRBJ2-7; 12 nucleotides agree with TRBD2. The V gene's germline CDR1 is KGHSH and CDR2 LQKENI. The CDR3 loop spans 17 amino acids. Trimming took 4 bases from V and 0 from J; bases not matched to a gene: 7. CDR3 in DNA: TGTGCCAGCTCACGCGGACAACTAGCGGGAGGCTCCTACGAGCAGTACTTC. Translating it yields CASSRGQLAGGSYEQYF.

The rearrangement links TRBV7-6 to TRBJ2-5, with 7 bases lining up with TRBD1. CDR3 size: 13 residues. Germline CDR1 reads SGHVS; CDR2 reads FNYEAQ. V gave up 5 bases and J gave up 2 bases; unmatched junction bases: 2. The CDR3 reads CASSGTVQETQYF. The DNA for the CDR3 is TGTGCCAGCAGCGGGACAGTTCAAGAGACCCAGTACTTC. The full variable domain, in which reference TRBV7-6 and TRBJ2-5 provide the parts outside the CDR3, is GAGVSQSPRYKVTKRGQDVALRCDPISGHVSLYWYRQALGQGPEFLTYFNYEAQQDKSGLPNDRFSAERPEGSISTLTIQRTEQRDSAMYRCASSGTVQETQYFGPGTRLLVL.

This clonotype was observed a few times. This chain uses TRBV6-6 with TRBJ1-2; 11 bases are shared with TRBD1. Trimming cost V 8 bases and J 5 bases; bases outside gene matches: 7. The CDR3 runs to 14 residues. Germline assignment: CDR1 MNHNY and CDR2 SVGAGI (reference sequence). DNA of the CDR3: TGTGCCAGCGAGGACAGGGGGCGCGGGTATGGCTACACCTTC. As protein: CASEDRGRGYGYTF.

This clonotype was recorded at least ten times. The rearrangement joins TRBV5-1 to TRBJ1-1, with a weak D call TRBD1 (5 bases). Germline loops: CDR1 SGHRS, CDR2 YFSETQ. V lost 2 bases to trimming and J lost 4 bases, with 12 bases between them. This CDR3 spans 14 amino acids. CDR3 sequence: CASSLSGLSTEAFF. Written as DNA, the CDR3 is TGCGCCAGCAGCTTATCAGGGTTGAGCACTGAAGCTTTCTTT.

V usage is TRBV10-3 and J usage is TRBJ2-1, with 11 positions matching TRBD1. V dropped 6 bases and J dropped 3; count of bases not matched to a gene: 10. This CDR3 is built from 17 residues. Germline V CDR1 and CDR2: ENHRY, SYGVKD. CDR3 coding DNA: TGTGCCATCAGAGGACCGGGACAGGGGGTATACTACAATGAGCAGTTCTTC. It specifies CAIRGPGQGVYYNEQFF.

The chain has TRBV7-6 and TRBJ2-7; tentatively, D is TRBD1 (5 bases). Germline CDR1 is SGHVS and CDR2 is FNYEAQ. V was shortened by 4 bases and J by 3 bases, with 13 bases between the two germline ends. CDR3 length: 14 amino acids. CDR3 coding DNA: TGTGCCAGCAGCTCCAACCCAGGGCGCTACGAGCAGTACTTC. Protein: CASSSNPGRYEQYF.

This clonotype has a handful of counts. The CDR3, as DNA: TGTGCCAGCATGGGCGAGACAGTGGGAGAAAAACTGTTTTTT. It is translated as CASMGETVGEKLFF. The V and J genes are TRBV2 and TRBJ1-4; D possibly corresponds to TRBD1 (5 bases). Trimming removed 7 bases from V and 8 bases from J, with 17 bases in between. The CDR3 consists of 14 residues. The germline V gene has CDR1 SNHLY and CDR2 FYNNEI. Together with reference TRBV2 and TRBJ1-4, the CDR3 gives the full variable domain: EPEVTQTPSHQVTQMGQEVILRCVPISNHLYFYWYRQILGQKVEFLVSFYNNEISEKSEIFDDQFSVERPDGSNFTLKIRSTKLEDSAMYFCASMGETVGEKLFFGSGTQLSVL.

This clonotype came up a few times. The chain employs TRBV20-1 and TRBJ2-7; D is ambiguous. V dropped 0 bases and J dropped 5 bases, with 5 bases sitting between them. The CDR3 covers 11 residues. Germline V gene lookup returns CDR1 DFQATT and CDR2 SNEGSKA (reference sequence). The CDR3, as DNA: TGCAGTGCTAGAGAAGGGAACGAGCAGTACTTC. Its protein product is CSAREGNEQYF.

In its sample, this clonotype was seen a few times. This CDR3 reads CASSPQDRGYEKLFF. The CDR3 DNA follows: TGTGCCAGCAGTCCCCAGGACCGCGGATATGAAAAACTGTTTTTT. The gene calls are TRBV12-3 or TRBV12-4 and TRBJ1-4, with D uncertain. The CDR3 covers 15 residues. With 5 bases removed from V and 6 bases from J, the gap between germline ends came to 16 bases.

The genes are TRBV7-6 and TRBJ1-2; the match to TRBD1 covers 8 bases. The V gene's germline CDR1 is SGHVS and CDR2 FNYEAQ. V was pared by 5 bases and J by 7 bases, with 18 bases of the junction left unmatched. The CDR3 contains 17 residues. The CDR3 DNA reads TGTGCCAGCAGCGAGCAGCCCCGAGGACAGGGTTCAAGTGGCTACACCTTC. This translates into CASSEQPRGQGSSGYTF. Complete variable domain (other parts from reference TRBV7-6 and TRBJ1-2): GAGVSQSPRYKVTKRGQDVALRCDPISGHVSLYWYRQALGQGPEFLTYFNYEAQQDKSGLPNDRFSAERPEGSISTLTIQRTEQRDSAMYRCASSEQPRGQGSSGYTFGSGTRLTVV.

The chain is built from TRBV7-2 and TRBJ2-7; 10 nucleotides line up with TRBD2. Germline V lookup: CDR1 SGHTA, CDR2 FQGNSA. V lost 0 bases and J lost 2; bases outside the gene matches: 7. The CDR3 runs 17 residues. The CDR3 protein is CASSLARLAGDPYEQYF. The DNA of the CDR3 is TGTGCCAGCAGCTTAGCGCGGCTAGCGGGGGACCCCTACGAGCAGTACTTC.

This clonotype showed up just a few times. The J gene is TRBJ1-2, the V gene TRBV6-2 or TRBV6-3, with D possibly matching TRBD1 (5 bases). V was trimmed by 0 bases and J by 1 base, leaving 6 bases between them. Germline CDR1 MNHEY, CDR2 SVGEGT. The length of the CDR3 is 14 residues. The CDR3 region has the DNA TGTGCCAGCAGTTACTCGGGGGGTAACTATGGCTACACCTTC. Translating gives CASSYSGGNYGYTF.

V gene TRBV4-1 combines with J gene TRBJ1-5; D is possibly TRBD1 (5 bases). The CDR3 covers 12 residues. Trimming cost V 5 bases and J 9 bases, with 11 bases left between them. Germline CDR1 and CDR2: MGHRA and YSYEKL. CDR3: CASSGSGGPQHF. In DNA form, the CDR3 reads TGCGCCAGCAGCGGATCCGGGGGGCCCCAGCATTTT.

The chain uses TRBV4-1 and TRBJ2-4, with TRBD2 as a possible D gene (5 bases). The CDR3 has 16 amino acids. The V gene lost 3 bases and the J gene lost 4 bases, with 16 bases spanning the gap. Germline values: CDR1 MGHRA, CDR2 YSYEKL. CDR3 in DNA: TGCGCCAGCAGCCAGATTGGAGGACCGCAAAAAAACATTCAGTACTTC. This sequence encodes CASSQIGGPQKNIQYF.

This clonotype appeared many times. The gene calls are TRBV20-1 and TRBJ2-1; 12 nucleotides line up with TRBD2. This CDR3 comprises 13 residues. Germline-derived CDR1 and CDR2 are DFQATT and SNEGSKA (reference sequence). This CDR3 is CREKLAGGHEQFF. The CDR3 bases are TGCAGAGAAAAGCTAGCGGGAGGGCATGAGCAGTTCTTC.

The genes are TRBV7-8 and TRBJ2-3; 7 bases map to TRBD2. The CDR3 has 16 residues. Germline CDR1 and CDR2: SGHVS and FQNEAQ. Unmatched junction bases numbered 11, after V lost 1 base and J lost 7 bases. The CDR3 nucleotides read TGTGCCAGCAGCTTAGGGGAGGGTACGAGCATACATACGCAGTATTTT. It encodes CASSLGEGTSIHTQYF.

The chain couples TRBV7-3 to TRBJ2-5; D is ambiguous. With 4 bases removed from V and 3 bases from J, the gap between germline ends came to 9 bases. This CDR3 is 13 amino acids long. Germline loops: CDR1 SGHTA, CDR2 FQGTGA. The CDR3 region has the DNA TGTGCCAGCAGCTCCGGCCGAAAAGAGACCCAGTACTTC. Encoded protein: CASSSGRKETQYF.

This chain joins TRBV7-2 and TRBJ2-2; tentatively, D is TRBD2 (5 bases). Germline V gives CDR1 SGHTA, CDR2 FQGNSA. Trimming took 4 bases from V and 5 from J, leaving 14 bases between them. This CDR3 spans 15 amino acids. The CDR3 is CASSSLGRGTGELFF. For the CDR3, the DNA is TGTGCCAGCAGCTCCTTGGGCCGGGGAACCGGGGAGCTGTTTTTT.